The sequence of this T cell receptor beta chain was determined in a study of OX40 agonist ivuxolimab in advanced cancers. On the study more broadly: In this cohort, patients received ivuxolimab, an agonistic anti-OX40 (CD134) antibody.

This clone was recorded once. Measured with immunoSEQ multiplex PCR; TCRdb has only the in-frame clones, and not every one. Of 60,000 to 95,000 clones detected, about 88% appear once; the ten largest clones hold around 0.35%. Germline CDR1 SGHDN, CDR2 FVKESK. Losses at the gene ends were 5 bases for V and 7 bases for J; bases not matched to a gene: 3. This CDR3 has 14 residues. The starting material was CD4+ or CD8+ T cells sorted from blood, obtained in a trial of the OX40 agonist ivuxolimab. V is TRBV14 and J is TRBJ1-6; 9 bases fit TRBD1. The source of this sequence is an adult with an advanced solid tumor such as melanoma, head and neck, liver or kidney cancer. The CDR3 bases are TGTGCCAGCAGCATCGGGACAGGGAATTCACCCCTCCACTTT. It codes for CASSIGTGNSPLHF.